This T cell receptor (beta chain) was obtained from a study of T cells in Graves' hyperthyroidism and ophthalmopathy. Across 18 months, stable Graves' hyperthyroidism was marked by no progression to ophthalmopathy. Exclusion of a patient resulted from uncontrolled infection, other autoimmune disease, pregnancy or lactation. Based on clinical symptoms, serum thyroxine and TRAb, thyroid ultrasound and orbital computed tomography, diagnoses were reached. This clonotype was seen a single time. Its antigen remains unknown. A read error may be the cause here, since a much bigger clone is one base away. Germline V gives CDR1 SEHNR, CDR2 FQNEAQ (reference sequence). The CDR3 covers 17 residues. V shed 1 base and J 3 bases; nucleotides not matched to a gene: 8. Whole-study results and caveats: Appearing also in blood were most of the thyroid clonotypes expanded above 0.001.

TCR beta CDR3 regions were amplified from RNA. The TCR CDR3 was amplified in a first-round RT-PCR using the HTBI primer set. TCRdb reprocessed the multiplex PCR reads via MiXCR and lists one record per CDR3 protein. The data contain roughly 700,000 distinct CDR3 sequences, roughly a third of them singletons. The sample was blood. The chain combines TRBV7-9 with TRBJ2-2; TRBD2 matches 7 bases. The receptor comes from a woman aged 35 to 49 with Graves' hyperthyroidism. The CDR3 nucleotides read TGTGCCAGCAGCTTAGTGGTCGGGAGCGGGGACACCGGGGAGCTGTTTTTT. Protein: CASSLVVGSGDTGELFF.